What follows describes a single T cell receptor beta chain. This clone was recorded a few times. Its antigen is not yet known. Base qualities are not provided; no much larger clone lies one nucleotide away. This sample is part of a study of T cells in localized non-small cell lung cancer (dated by TCRdb to about 2020). Notes on the research overall: Comparing tumors with uninvolved tumor-adjacent lungs, the study looked at the T cell repertoires of a few hundred patients with early-stage NSCLC. The cohort was made up of around 220 treatment-naive NSCLC patients whose localized lung tumors had been resected. A mean age of roughly 66 years was recorded for the NSCLC patients, of whom 129 were male and 107 were female. Study-wide findings and limitations: The highest T cell clonality was observed in uninvolved tumor-adjacent lung, where clonality exceeded that of tumor, suggesting that antigenic responses were more focused in uninvolved tumor-adjacent lung. Multi-region tumor sequencing was not performed, so intratumor heterogeneity could not be excluded. Higher blood T cell density associated with longer overall survival, while higher adjacent-lung clonality associated with shorter survival. A median of around 50 of the top 100 tumor clones were detected in paired uninvolved adjacent lung, and 28 of these tumor clones were also found among the top 100 clones of the paired uninvolved adjacent lung. Because the study design was exploratory, TCR variables were selected using unadjusted p-values without false-discovery rate correction.

At diagnosis, tumor, uninvolved tumor-adjacent lung and peripheral blood were collected and then preserved as a mix of FFPE and fresh-frozen material. The immunoSEQ Assay was used to sequence TCR beta CDR3 regions from DNA. Per the original workflow: T cell density was computed as TCR beta template counts normalized to usable DNA estimated by amplifying housekeeping genes. Using the preseqR package, richness was estimated by extrapolating to 120,000 templates for tissue samples and 400,000 templates for PBMC samples. Clonality was calculated as one minus Pielou's evenness. To identify tissue-enriched TCRs, differential abundance testing was run on productive amino-acid clonotypes with a minimum total count of 5 and an alpha of 0.1. The Jaccard Index and the Morisita Overlap Index were used to measure how much the repertoires overlapped between compartments. GLIPH grouped TCR beta CDR3s together with public tetramer-defined viral CDR3s, and a viral motif had to include at least three viral sequences and also show V-gene enrichment. TCRdb took over this immuneACCESS table, retaining in-frame rearrangements with V and J assigned. Such tables are incomplete; in checked studies, under half of the missing clones stem from an unresolved V gene, and the remainder is unexplained. V and J calls and clone size are those listed in that table; D and trimming were worked out from the DNA. The sample table holds about 5,400 clones, of which 35% were seen once. The biggest ten clones account for more than 8% of the sample.

V was cut back by 4 bases and J by 1 base, leaving a gap of 7 bases between them. Taken from cysteine to phenylalanine, the CDR3 has 14 residues. Only CDR3 DNA remains: 42 bases, in frame from the first base. CDR1 and CDR2 are drawn from the germline V gene: MNHGY, SAAAGT. This sample comprised lung tumor tissue, obtained before any cancer treatment. This TCR came from a male donor at least 60 years old with stage I squamous cell lung carcinoma. This receptor chain uses TRBV6-8 and TRBJ2-2, with the D gene call left open. The base sequence is TGTGCCAGCAGTTTATGGGTGAACACCGGGGAGCTGTTTTTT. It encodes CASSLWVNTGELFF.